A single sample gave rise to the 18 T cell receptor beta chains below, sequenced in a study of molecular identifiers for immune sequencing clone quantification. TCRdb fed the PCR reads into MiXCR, producing one record per CDR3 protein. Of some 320,000 distinct CDR3 sequences listed, over 20% are singletons. The sequenced material came from naive CD8+ T cells from blood, with Jurkat cell RNA spiked in. As to subset: FACS-sorted CD8+CD4-CCR7+CD45RA+ naive T cells. The origin of the receptors is a human donor in good health. Some libraries in this study had Jurkat cell RNA spiked in.

This clonotype was seen only a few times. This chain uses TRBV7-6 with TRBJ2-2; D unclear. Trimming cost V 5 bases and J 5 bases, with 12 bases left between them. Per germline, CDR1 SGHVS and CDR2 FNYEAQ. CDR3 length: 14 residues. The CDR3 sequence: CASSPRPSTGELFF. The DNA for the CDR3 is TGTGCCAGCAGCCCACGGCCCAGTACCGGGGAGCTGTTTTTT. The full variable domain, completed using reference TRBV7-6 and TRBJ2-2, is GAGVSQSPRYKVTKRGQDVALRCDPISGHVSLYWYRQALGQGPEFLTYFNYEAQQDKSGLPNDRFSAERPEGSISTLTIQRTEQRDSAMYRCASSPRPSTGELFFGEGSRLTVL.

V is TRBV2 and J is TRBJ2-1, with TRBD2 identical over 12 bases. V lost 5 bases to trimming and J lost 2 bases; unmatched junction nucleotides: 1. The CDR3 covers 15 residues. Germline V gene sequence: CDR1 SNHLY, CDR2 FYNNEI. CDR3 sequence: CASSWTSGTYNEQFF. The CDR3 nucleotides read TGTGCCAGCAGTTGGACTAGCGGGACCTACAATGAGCAGTTCTTC.

A note on this clonotype: A read error may be the cause here, since a much bigger clone is one base away. The chain is built from TRBV5-1 and TRBJ1-2, with TRBD1 identical over 12 bases. This CDR3 is built from 15 residues. Germline V CDR1 and CDR2: SGHRS, YFSETQ. The CDR3 nucleotides are TGCGCCAGCGGCTTGGAGGGACAGGGGGCGCTTGGCTACACCTTC. This encodes CASGLEGQGALGYTF.

As regards this clonotype: A much more abundant neighbour one base away suggests this may be a read error. The chain combines TRBV24-1 with TRBJ2-1; D call uncertain. Germline V gives CDR1 KGHDR, CDR2 SFDVKD. The CDR3 runs to 14 residues. CDR3 bases: TGTGCCACCTCCTCGGGCGGCTCCCACAATGAGCAGTTCTTC. The encoded protein is CATSSGGSHNEQFF.

Of note for this clonotype: Since a much larger clone is just one base distant, this may be a read error. V gene TRBV4-1 combines with J gene TRBJ1-6; D is unclear. The CDR3 totals 13 residues. CDR1 and CDR2 (germline): MGHRA, YSYEKL. V was trimmed by 2 bases and J by 11 bases, leaving 10 bases between them. The CDR3 is CASSQLDNTPLHF. The CDR3 DNA sequence: TGCGCCAGCAGCCAACTAGACAATACACCCCTCCACTTT.

In its sample, this clonotype was seen many times. The chain has TRBV4-1 and TRBJ2-4; D uncertain. The CDR3 loop spans 13 amino acids. Looked up from germline, CDR1 is MGHRA and CDR2 is YSYEKL. V was clipped by 1 base and J by 8 bases, with 9 bases between them. The CDR3 DNA reads TGCGCCAGCAGCCAAGCCGCCCCAGACATTCAGTACTTC. This translates into CASSQAAPDIQYF.

As concerns this clonotype: Just one base apart from a much larger clone, this may be a read error. The chain joins TRBV20-1 to TRBJ2-7, with 9 positions matching TRBD2. The V and J ends lost 6 bases and 0 bases, in that order; junction bases with no gene match: 12. CDR3 length: 16 residues. The germline CDR1 and CDR2 sequences are DFQATT and SNEGSKA (reference sequence). Here the CDR3 reads CSASQLAGLSSYEQYF. Written as DNA, the CDR3 is TGCAGTGCGAGTCAACTAGCGGGCCTAAGCTCCTACGAGCAGTACTTC.

Note on this clonotype: Since a much larger clone is just one base distant, this may be a read error. V is TRBV6-5 and J is TRBJ2-3; 7 bases match TRBD2. Germline loops: CDR1 MNHEY, CDR2 SVGAGI. This CDR3 has 14 residues. Trimming removed 5 bases from V and 6 bases from J; junction bases left unmatched: 8. The CDR3 sequence: CASSSGTGMDTQYF. Written as DNA, the CDR3 is TGTGCCAGCAGTAGCGGGACGGGGATGGATACGCAGTATTTT.

This clonotype was observed many times. The chain couples TRBV4-2 to TRBJ1-1; D remains ambiguous. The ends were cut back, 0 bases at V and 0 bases at J, with 11 bases in the middle. The CDR3 has 16 residues. CDR1 LGHNA and CDR2 YNFKEQ come from the germline V gene. CDR3 nucleotides: TGTGCCAGCAGCCAAGACGATGGCACGTTGAACACTGAAGCTTTCTTT. It encodes CASSQDDGTLNTEAFF.

There are many counts of this clonotype. The rearrangement links TRBV25-1 to TRBJ2-7; D not certain. From germline, CDR1 is MGHDK and CDR2 SYGVNS. The CDR3 runs 13 residues. V was shortened by 4 bases and J by 0 bases, with 7 bases between the two germline ends. The DNA of the CDR3 is TGTGCCAGCAGTGTGGACCGCTCCTACGAGCAGTACTTC. Encoded protein: CASSVDRSYEQYF.

This clonotype appeared many times. The rearrangement joins TRBV27 to TRBJ1-1, with D perhaps TRBD1 (5 bases). In germline, CDR1 is MNHEY, CDR2 SMNVEV (reference sequence). This CDR3 spans 11 amino acids. Trimming cost V 3 bases and J 11 bases, with 10 bases left between them. CDR3 loop: CASSFGAVAFF. The CDR3 DNA reads TGTGCCAGCAGTTTCGGGGCTGTGGCTTTCTTT.

The table lists this clonotype with many counts. This chain links TRBV7-9 with TRBJ1-5, with a weak D call TRBD1 (6 bases). The CDR3 sequence is 14 residues long. Between the trimmed V and J ends, which lost 6 bases and 0 bases, there was a span of 9 bases. CDR1 SEHNR and CDR2 FQNEAQ come from the germline V gene (reference sequence). The CDR3 bases are TGTGCCAGCAGGGACAGCTATAGCAATCAGCCCCAGCATTTT. It yields the protein CASRDSYSNQPQHF.

The genes are TRBV4-1 and TRBJ1-5; TRBD1 matches at 8 bases. The ends lost 2 bases at V and 7 bases at J; junction bases unmatched: 16. The CDR3 contains 18 residues. The V gene's germline CDR1 is MGHRA and CDR2 YSYEKL. CDR3 coding DNA: TGCGCCAGCAGCCAAAGTTTACCGGGACAGGCTATTTTGCAGCCCCAGCATTTT. Protein product: CASSQSLPGQAILQPQHF.

This clonotype appeared many times. This chain uses TRBV6-6 with TRBJ1-5; tentatively, D is TRBD1 (6 bases). The ends were cut back, 0 bases at V and 7 bases at J, with 13 bases in the middle. CDR1 and CDR2 (germline): MNHNY, SVGAGI (reference sequence). The CDR3 spans 15 residues. The CDR3 sequence is CASSYSGQGNQPQHF. The CDR3 DNA follows: TGTGCCAGCAGTTACTCTGGGCAGGGGAACCAGCCCCAGCATTTT.

Turning to this clonotype: A much larger clone lies a single base off, so this may be a read error. The V and J genes are TRBV7-2 and TRBJ2-2; 8 bases line up with TRBD2. In germline, CDR1 is SGHTA, CDR2 FQGNSA. This CDR3 spans 16 amino acids. The junction had 5 bases not matched to a gene; V was cut back by 0 bases and J by 5 bases. Here the CDR3 DNA reads TGTGCCAGCAGCTTAGCAGCGGGAGAGTATACCGGGGAGCTGTTTTTT. Translation: CASSLAAGEYTGELFF.

This clonotype was recorded at least ten times. The J gene is TRBJ2-3, the V gene TRBV5-4; TRBD1 is a possible D gene (6 bases). Germline CDR1 SGHNT, CDR2 YYREEE (reference sequence). With 2 bases removed from V and 2 bases from J, the gap between germline ends came to 12 bases. The CDR3 spans 15 residues. In DNA form, the CDR3 reads TGTGCCAGCAGCTTCTCAGGGGCCCACACAGATACGCAGTATTTT. Translating it yields CASSFSGAHTDTQYF.

This clonotype came up a few times. This may stem from a read error, because a much larger clone lies one nucleotide away. The chain recombines TRBV12-3 or TRBV12-4 with TRBJ2-3, with 8 bases fitting TRBD1. This CDR3 contains 16 residues. J gave up 8 bases and V 6 bases, and 16 bases lay outside the gene matches. CDR3 sequence reads: CASSDPTGVNPGTQYF. CDR3 nucleotides: TGTGCCAGCAGCGACCCGACAGGGGTCAACCCAGGTACGCAGTATTTT.

Comment on this clonotype: A much larger clonotype is one base distant, so this may be a read error. This sequence joins TRBV27 and TRBJ2-7, with D perhaps matching TRBD1 (6 bases). Germline lookup yields CDR1 MNHEY and CDR2 SMNVEV (reference sequence). CDR3 length: 14 residues. The germline V and J ends were trimmed by 6 bases and 3 bases, with 15 bases remaining between them. The DNA for the CDR3 is TGTGCCAGCAGCACATACGGGACACGCTACGAGCAGTACTTC. Protein sequence: CASSTYGTRYEQYF.